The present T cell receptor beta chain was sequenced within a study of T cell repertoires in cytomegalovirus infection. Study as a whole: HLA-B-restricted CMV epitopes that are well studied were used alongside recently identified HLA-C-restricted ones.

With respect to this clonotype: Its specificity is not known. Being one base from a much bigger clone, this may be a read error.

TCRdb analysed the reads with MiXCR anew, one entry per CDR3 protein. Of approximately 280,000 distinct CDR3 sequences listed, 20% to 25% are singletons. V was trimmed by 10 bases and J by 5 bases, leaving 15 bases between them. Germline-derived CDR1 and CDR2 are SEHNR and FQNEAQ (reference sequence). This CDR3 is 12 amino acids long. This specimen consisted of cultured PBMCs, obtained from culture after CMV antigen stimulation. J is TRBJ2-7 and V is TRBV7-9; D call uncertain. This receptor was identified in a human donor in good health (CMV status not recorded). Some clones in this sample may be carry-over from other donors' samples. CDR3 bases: TGTGCCACTAGGAGCCACGCAAACGAGCAGTACGTC. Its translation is CATRSHANEQYV.